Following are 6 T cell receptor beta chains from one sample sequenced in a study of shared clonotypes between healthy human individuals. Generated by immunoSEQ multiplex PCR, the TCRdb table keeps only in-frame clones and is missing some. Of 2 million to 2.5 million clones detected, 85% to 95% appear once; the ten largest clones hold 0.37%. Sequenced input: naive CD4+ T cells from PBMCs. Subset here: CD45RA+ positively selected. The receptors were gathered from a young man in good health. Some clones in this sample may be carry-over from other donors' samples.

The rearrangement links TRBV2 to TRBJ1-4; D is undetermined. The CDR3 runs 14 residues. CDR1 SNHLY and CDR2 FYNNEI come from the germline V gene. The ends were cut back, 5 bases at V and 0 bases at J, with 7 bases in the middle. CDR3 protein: CASSWFATNEKLFF. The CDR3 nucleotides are TGTGCCAGCAGTTGGTTCGCAACTAATGAAAAACTGTTTTTT.

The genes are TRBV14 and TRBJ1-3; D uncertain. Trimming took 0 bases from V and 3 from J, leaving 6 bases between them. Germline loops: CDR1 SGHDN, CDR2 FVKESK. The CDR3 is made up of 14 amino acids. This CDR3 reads CASSQDRGGNTIYF. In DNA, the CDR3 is TGTGCCAGCAGCCAAGATCGTGGTGGAAACACCATATATTTT. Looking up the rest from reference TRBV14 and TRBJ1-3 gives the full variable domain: EAGVTQFPSHSVIEKGQTVTLRCDPISGHDNLYWYRRVMGKEIKFLLHFVKESKQDESGMPNNRFLAERTGGTYSTLKVQPAELEDSGVYFCASSQDRGGNTIYFGEGSWLTVV.

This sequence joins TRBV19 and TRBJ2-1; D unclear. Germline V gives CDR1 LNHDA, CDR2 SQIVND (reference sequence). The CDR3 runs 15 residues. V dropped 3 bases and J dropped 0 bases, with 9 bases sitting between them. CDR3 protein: CASSIPRTSYNEQFF. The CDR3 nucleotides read TGTGCCAGTAGTATCCCGCGGACCTCCTACAATGAGCAGTTCTTC. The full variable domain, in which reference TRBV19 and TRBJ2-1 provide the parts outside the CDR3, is DGGITQSPKYLFRKEGQNVTLSCEQNLNHDAMYWYRQDPGQGLRLIYYSQIVNDFQKGDIAEGYSVSREKKESFPLTVTSAQKNPTAFYLCASSIPRTSYNEQFFGPGTRLTVL.

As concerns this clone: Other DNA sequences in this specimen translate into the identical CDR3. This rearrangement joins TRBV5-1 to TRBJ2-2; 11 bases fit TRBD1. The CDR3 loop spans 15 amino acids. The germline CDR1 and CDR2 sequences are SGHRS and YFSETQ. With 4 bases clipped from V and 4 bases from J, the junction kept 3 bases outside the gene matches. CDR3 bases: TGCGCCAGCAGCCGGGGACAGGGGGGCACCGGGGAGCTGTTTTTT. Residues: CASSRGQGGTGELFF.

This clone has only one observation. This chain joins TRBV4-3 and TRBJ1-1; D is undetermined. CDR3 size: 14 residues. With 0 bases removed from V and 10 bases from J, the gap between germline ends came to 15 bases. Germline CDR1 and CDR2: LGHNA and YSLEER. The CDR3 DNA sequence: TGCGCCAGCAGCCAAGATACGGGAAGCCTGGCAGCTTTCTTT. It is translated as CASSQDTGSLAAFF.

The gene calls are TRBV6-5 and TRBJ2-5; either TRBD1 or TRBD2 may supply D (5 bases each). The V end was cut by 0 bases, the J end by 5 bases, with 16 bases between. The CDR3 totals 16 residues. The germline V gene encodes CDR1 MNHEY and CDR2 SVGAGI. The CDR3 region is CASSYSSQGRGETQYF. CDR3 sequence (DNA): TGTGCCAGCAGTTACTCGAGTCAGGGAAGAGGGGAGACCCAGTACTTC.